This T cell receptor (beta chain) was identified during a study of graft-versus-host responses after intestinal transplantation. In the study overall: Recipients got multivisceral, liver-intestinal, or isolated intestinal transplants. Study-wide findings and caveats: GvH clones appeared in recipient marrow, some first in ileum or blood.

Only in-frame clones appear in the TCRdb table, and some are missing; sequencing was by immunoSEQ multiplex PCR. The sample lists around 88,000 clones, around 93% occurring once. Between the trimmed V and J ends, which lost 0 bases and 4 bases, there was a span of 3 bases. The length of the CDR3 is 12 residues. Germline V gene data show CDR1 as SGHVS and CDR2 as FQNEAQ. A note on this clone: Antigen specificity is unknown.

This clonotype was sampled from a human donor who was the organ donor for an intestinal transplant. Sequenced here: unstimulated CD8+ T cells sorted from spleen or lymph node cells, sampled before transplant. The chain employs TRBV7-8 and TRBJ1-1, with no clear D. The CDR3 sequence is CASSLAPTEAFF. In DNA, the CDR3 is TGTGCCAGCAGCTTAGCGCCCACTGAAGCTTTCTTT.